The 23 T cell receptor beta chains presented below share a single source sample, sequenced in a study of cytomegalovirus exposure and HLA in healthy donors. Here immunoSEQ multiplex PCR was the method, and the copy in TCRdb shows in-frame clones only, minus some. The sample has about 79,000 clones; roughly 93% are singletons. Input material: PBMCs. The receptors come from a woman in her thirties in good health and CMV-seronegative.

This clone appeared a single time. This chain connects TRBV19 to TRBJ1-3; D may be TRBD1 (6 bases). This CDR3 spans 18 amino acids. Germline V gene lookup returns CDR1 LNHDA and CDR2 SQIVND (reference sequence). Deletions cut 6 bases from V and 1 base from J, with 22 bases between. In nucleotides, the CDR3 is TGTGCCAGTAGCGATATCCCTTGGACAGCCCGATCTGGAAACACCATATATTTT. Its translation: CASSDIPWTARSGNTIYF.

CDR3 bases: TGTGCCAGCAGTCCCGTTCTAGCGGGGGCCGCATATTTGTACTTC. Protein: CASSPVLAGAAYLYF. The chain recombines TRBV25-1 with TRBJ2-5, with 10 bases lining up with TRBD2. Losses at the gene ends were 5 bases for V and 13 bases for J; bases not matched to a gene: 16. Germline V gene data show CDR1 as MGHDK and CDR2 as SYGVNS. This CDR3 has 15 amino acids.

The chain has TRBV2 and TRBJ2-1; 15 positions agree with TRBD2. The germline gives CDR1 SNHLY, CDR2 FYNNEI. The V and J ends lost 5 bases and 0 bases, in that order; junction bases with no gene match: 2. The CDR3 length is 17 residues. The CDR3 DNA reads TGTGCCAGCAGTAGGACTAGCGGGGGGGCCTCCTACAATGAGCAGTTCTTC. The encoded protein is CASSRTSGGASYNEQFF.

The chain has TRBV18 and TRBJ1-3; 10 bases are a match to TRBD1. CDR1 is KGHSH and CDR2 is LQKENI in the germline V gene. The junction had 0 bases not matched to a gene; V was cut back by 3 bases and J by 1 base. This CDR3 has 15 residues. The CDR3 coding sequence is TGTGCCAGCTCACCGGACAGGGGGTCTGGAAACACCATATATTTT. Encoded protein: CASSPDRGSGNTIYF.

This sequence joins TRBV11-1 and TRBJ2-7; TRBD1 aligns across 8 bases. The V gene's germline CDR1 is SGHAT and CDR2 FQDESV (reference sequence). There are 16 residues in the CDR3. Germline trimming cut 1 base from V and 0 bases from J; bases unmatched to any gene: 5. Here the CDR3 reads CASSLVGTGFSYEQYF. The DNA of the CDR3 is TGTGCCAGCAGCTTAGTTGGGACAGGTTTCTCCTACGAGCAGTACTTC.

The chain carries TRBV9 and TRBJ1-3; 8 bases are a match to TRBD1. Germline CDR1 and CDR2: SGDLS and YYNGEE. There are 15 residues in the CDR3. With V trimmed by 0 bases and J by 4 bases, 3 bases remained unmatched. The CDR3 is CASSVDAGGGNTIYF. The CDR3 DNA sequence: TGTGCCAGCAGCGTAGATGCAGGGGGCGGAAACACCATATATTTT.

This clone has only one observation. CDR3 sequence: CASRPGTSGSSYNEQFF. CDR3 nucleotides: TGCGCCAGCAGACCCGGGACTAGCGGGAGCTCCTACAATGAGCAGTTCTTC. This sequence joins TRBV5-1 and TRBJ2-1; the match to TRBD2 covers 14 bases. The trim removed 5 bases at V and 0 bases at J, leaving 4 bases unmatched. There are 17 residues in the CDR3. Looked up from germline, CDR1 is SGHRS and CDR2 is YFSETQ. The variable domain in full, completed from reference TRBV5-1 and TRBJ2-1, reads KAGVTQTPRYLIKTRGQQVTLSCSPISGHRSVSWYQQTPGQGLQFLFEYFSETQRNKGNFPGRFSGRQFSNSRSEMNVSTLELGDSALYLCASRPGTSGSSYNEQFFGPGTRLTVL.

The chain combines TRBV19 with TRBJ2-2; 8 positions match TRBD2. CDR3 length: 14 amino acids. Germline V gene data show CDR1 as LNHDA and CDR2 as SQIVND (reference sequence). V was pared by 10 bases and J by 3 bases, with 7 bases of the junction left unmatched. This CDR3 is CATRERGYTGELFF. The CDR3, as DNA: TGTGCCACCAGGGAGCGGGGGTACACCGGGGAGCTGTTTTTT.

The gene calls are TRBV28 and TRBJ1-4; 7 bases align to TRBD1. The CDR3 sequence is 13 residues long. V lost 6 bases, J lost 6 bases, and 4 bases stayed unmatched. Germline-derived CDR1 and CDR2 are MDHEN and SYDVKM. CDR3 loop: CASSFGTDEKLFF. Here the CDR3 DNA reads TGTGCCAGCAGCTTCGGGACAGATGAAAAACTGTTTTTT.

CDR3 coding DNA: TGCGCCAGCCGGGCGGGGTCGACTCGGAACACTGAAGCTTTCTTT. Its translation: CASRAGSTRNTEAFF. V is TRBV5-1 and J is TRBJ1-1; D remains ambiguous. The germline V gene encodes CDR1 SGHRS and CDR2 YFSETQ. V lost 7 bases, J lost 1 base, and 17 bases lay in between. This CDR3 is built from 15 residues. The entire variable domain, with the rest obtained from reference TRBV5-1 and TRBJ1-1, is as follows: KAGVTQTPRYLIKTRGQQVTLSCSPISGHRSVSWYQQTPGQGLQFLFEYFSETQRNKGNFPGRFSGRQFSNSRSEMNVSTLELGDSALYLCASRAGSTRNTEAFFGQGTRLTVV.

This clone came up once. The chain combines TRBV11-2 with TRBJ2-7; TRBD1 matches at 7 bases. The CDR3 totals 14 residues. With V trimmed by 5 bases and J by 4 bases, 8 bases remained unmatched. Per the germline V gene, CDR1 is SGHAT and CDR2 is FQNNGV. The CDR3 reads CASSPTGERYEQYF. The CDR3 nucleotides are TGTGCCAGCAGCCCAACAGGGGAGCGGTACGAGCAGTACTTC.

The chain employs TRBV5-1 and TRBJ1-1, with 9 bases aligning to TRBD1. Germline CDR1 SGHRS, CDR2 YFSETQ. V was clipped by 2 bases and J by 5 bases; unmatched bases: 13. CDR3 length equals 17 residues. The CDR3 spells CASSLGTGKLRWTEAFF. CDR3 in DNA: TGCGCCAGCAGCTTAGGGACAGGGAAGTTAAGGTGGACTGAAGCTTTCTTT.

The V and J genes are TRBV19 and TRBJ2-4, with D maybe TRBD1 (6 bases). V lost 7 bases and J 1 base, leaving 23 bases between the germline ends. CDR3 length: 18 amino acids. In germline, CDR1 is LNHDA, CDR2 SQIVND (reference sequence). CDR3 loop: CASKAGEQLRNAKNIQYF. CDR3 nucleotide sequence: TGTGCCAGTAAGGCAGGGGAGCAGCTCCGTAACGCCAAAAACATTCAGTACTTC.

V gene TRBV29-1 combines with J gene TRBJ1-2, with unresolved D. V gave up 2 bases and J gave up 2 bases, with 9 bases separating them. Germline CDR1 is SQVTM and CDR2 is ANQGSEA. The CDR3 runs 13 residues. This CDR3 reads CSVEQARNYGYTF. CDR3 in DNA: TGCAGCGTTGAACAGGCTCGGAACTATGGCTACACCTTC.

The chain links TRBV18 to TRBJ2-1; tentative D call: TRBD2 (5 bases). The germline V gene has CDR1 KGHSH and CDR2 LQKENI. V was clipped by 2 bases and J by 8 bases, with 10 bases between them. This CDR3 is 13 amino acids long. CDR3 DNA sequence: TGTGCCAGCTCACCAGGCCGAGCGGATGAGCAGTTCTTC. The encoded protein is CASSPGRADEQFF.

The J gene is TRBJ2-1, the V gene TRBV28; no definite D call. The germline gives CDR1 MDHEN, CDR2 SYDVKM. The CDR3 is made up of 12 amino acids. Trimming shortened V by 5 bases and J by 5 bases, and 7 bases separated the two germline ends. CDR3 nucleotide sequence: TGTGCCAGCAGTCTACAGAACAATGAGCAGTTCTTC. As protein: CASSLQNNEQFF.

The chain combines TRBV5-4 with TRBJ2-7; D may be TRBD2 (7 bases). CDR3 length equals 15 residues. Trimming left V 5 bases short and J 1 base short, with 16 bases between. Germline V gives CDR1 SGHNT, CDR2 YYREEE (reference sequence). The CDR3 nucleotides read TGTGCCAGCAGTCCCGGCGGGGGCCGTTCCTACGAGCAGTACTTC. Protein product: CASSPGGGRSYEQYF.

The chain carries TRBV7-8 and TRBJ1-1; D unresolved. Germline loops: CDR1 SGHVS, CDR2 FQNEAQ. V gave up 2 bases and J gave up 0 bases, with 7 bases separating them. There are 14 residues in the CDR3. DNA of the CDR3: TGTGCCAGCAGCTTAAACGGTATGAACACTGAAGCTTTCTTT. Its protein is CASSLNGMNTEAFF.

The rearrangement links TRBV6-1 to TRBJ2-1; the D gene is possibly TRBD1 (5 bases). The germline gives CDR1 MNHNS, CDR2 SASEGT. The CDR3 is 13 residues long. V lost 4 bases, J lost 9 bases, and 13 bases lay in between. The DNA for the CDR3 is TGTGCCAGCAGTGCAGGGATCCGTAGTGAGCAGTTCTTC. Translated, it gives CASSAGIRSEQFF.

This clone has a handful of counts. The V gene is TRBV2, the J gene TRBJ1-2, with D hard to call. In germline, CDR1 is SNHLY, CDR2 FYNNEI. This CDR3 is 13 amino acids long. V gave up 0 bases and J gave up 8 bases, with 10 bases separating them. The chain's CDR3 is CASSEAPVGGYTF. The CDR3 DNA follows: TGTGCCAGCAGTGAAGCGCCCGTGGGCGGCTACACCTTC.

The chain links TRBV4-3 to TRBJ2-7; 9 positions agree with TRBD2. The ends lost 4 bases at V and 10 bases at J; junction bases unmatched: 8. CDR1 LGHNA and CDR2 YSLEER come from the germline V gene. The CDR3 extends over 13 amino acids. The CDR3 DNA is TGCGCCAGCAGCCTCGGACTAGCGAAATTACAGTACTTC. Its translation is CASSLGLAKLQYF.

This chain links TRBV29-1 with TRBJ2-7; 9 nucleotides align to TRBD2. This CDR3 has 15 amino acids. From germline, CDR1 is SQVTM and CDR2 ANQGSEA. J lost 2 bases, V lost 6 bases, and 11 bases had no gene match. CDR3 sequence reads: CSVAARTSETYEQYF. DNA of the CDR3: TGCAGCGTAGCAGCAAGGACTAGCGAGACCTACGAGCAGTACTTC.

In regard to this clone: A junction boundary mismatches the germline segment, possibly from a read error. V is TRBV11-2 and J is TRBJ2-1; a possible D gene is TRBD1 (5 bases). Per germline, CDR1 SGHAT and CDR2 FQNNGV. The CDR3 extends over 13 amino acids. The CDR3 reads CASSLRWGRPVLF. CDR3 DNA sequence: TGTGCCAGCAGCTTGCGGTGGGGCCGGCCCGTTCTCTTC.